The present T cell receptor (beta chain) was sequenced within a study of blood T cells in healthy people across ages. The CDR3 has 15 amino acids. Deletions cut 0 bases from V and 5 bases from J, with 14 bases between. Germline values: CDR1 SGDLS, CDR2 YYNGEE. Concerning this clonotype itself: Its target is unknown.

No fewer than 5 micrograms of total RNA were isolated from every sample. Regarding the study as a whole: TCR beta diversity per million T cells fell roughly linearly with age.

Alongside a J-beta primer mix, a sample-barcoded 5' primer served in a second PCR lasting roughly 7 to 11 cycles. TCRdb reprocessed the 5' RACE reads via MiXCR and lists one record per CDR3 protein. Of approximately 1.5 million distinct CDR3 sequences in the sample, approximately 42% were seen once. This TCR was sampled from a woman between 18 and 29 years old in good health. This rearrangement joins TRBV9 to TRBJ1-2; D is undetermined. The specimen was blood. CDR3 bases: TGTGCCAGCAGCGTAGCTGGCAGGTCCGGGTATGGCTACACCTTC. The encoded protein is CASSVAGRSGYGYTF.